The source of this TCR beta chain is a study of shared clonotypes between healthy human individuals. The V end lost 1 base, the J end lost 4 bases, and 4 bases lay between the germline ends. Per germline, CDR1 SGHAT and CDR2 FQNNGV. This CDR3 is 12 amino acids long. As to this clone: As yet, its antigen is unknown.

Generated by immunoSEQ multiplex PCR, the TCRdb table keeps only in-frame clones and is missing some. In the table there are under 1,900,000 clones, approximately 98.5% of which are singletons. Regarding the study as a whole: Sampling covered blood only; tissue repertoires likely differ. In general, naive subsets displayed greater estimated richness than memory subsets did. Sharing across a handful of donors was seen in around 5% of naive CD4 clonotypes.

The chain has TRBV11-2 and TRBJ1-2; D unclear. The clonotype originates from a man younger than 40 in good health. The sequenced material came from naive CD4+ T cells sorted from blood. Described subset: CD45RA+ positively selected. The CDR3 DNA reads as TGTGCCAGCAGCTTAGTCCCCTATGGCTACACCTTC. Amino acids: CASSLVPYGYTF.